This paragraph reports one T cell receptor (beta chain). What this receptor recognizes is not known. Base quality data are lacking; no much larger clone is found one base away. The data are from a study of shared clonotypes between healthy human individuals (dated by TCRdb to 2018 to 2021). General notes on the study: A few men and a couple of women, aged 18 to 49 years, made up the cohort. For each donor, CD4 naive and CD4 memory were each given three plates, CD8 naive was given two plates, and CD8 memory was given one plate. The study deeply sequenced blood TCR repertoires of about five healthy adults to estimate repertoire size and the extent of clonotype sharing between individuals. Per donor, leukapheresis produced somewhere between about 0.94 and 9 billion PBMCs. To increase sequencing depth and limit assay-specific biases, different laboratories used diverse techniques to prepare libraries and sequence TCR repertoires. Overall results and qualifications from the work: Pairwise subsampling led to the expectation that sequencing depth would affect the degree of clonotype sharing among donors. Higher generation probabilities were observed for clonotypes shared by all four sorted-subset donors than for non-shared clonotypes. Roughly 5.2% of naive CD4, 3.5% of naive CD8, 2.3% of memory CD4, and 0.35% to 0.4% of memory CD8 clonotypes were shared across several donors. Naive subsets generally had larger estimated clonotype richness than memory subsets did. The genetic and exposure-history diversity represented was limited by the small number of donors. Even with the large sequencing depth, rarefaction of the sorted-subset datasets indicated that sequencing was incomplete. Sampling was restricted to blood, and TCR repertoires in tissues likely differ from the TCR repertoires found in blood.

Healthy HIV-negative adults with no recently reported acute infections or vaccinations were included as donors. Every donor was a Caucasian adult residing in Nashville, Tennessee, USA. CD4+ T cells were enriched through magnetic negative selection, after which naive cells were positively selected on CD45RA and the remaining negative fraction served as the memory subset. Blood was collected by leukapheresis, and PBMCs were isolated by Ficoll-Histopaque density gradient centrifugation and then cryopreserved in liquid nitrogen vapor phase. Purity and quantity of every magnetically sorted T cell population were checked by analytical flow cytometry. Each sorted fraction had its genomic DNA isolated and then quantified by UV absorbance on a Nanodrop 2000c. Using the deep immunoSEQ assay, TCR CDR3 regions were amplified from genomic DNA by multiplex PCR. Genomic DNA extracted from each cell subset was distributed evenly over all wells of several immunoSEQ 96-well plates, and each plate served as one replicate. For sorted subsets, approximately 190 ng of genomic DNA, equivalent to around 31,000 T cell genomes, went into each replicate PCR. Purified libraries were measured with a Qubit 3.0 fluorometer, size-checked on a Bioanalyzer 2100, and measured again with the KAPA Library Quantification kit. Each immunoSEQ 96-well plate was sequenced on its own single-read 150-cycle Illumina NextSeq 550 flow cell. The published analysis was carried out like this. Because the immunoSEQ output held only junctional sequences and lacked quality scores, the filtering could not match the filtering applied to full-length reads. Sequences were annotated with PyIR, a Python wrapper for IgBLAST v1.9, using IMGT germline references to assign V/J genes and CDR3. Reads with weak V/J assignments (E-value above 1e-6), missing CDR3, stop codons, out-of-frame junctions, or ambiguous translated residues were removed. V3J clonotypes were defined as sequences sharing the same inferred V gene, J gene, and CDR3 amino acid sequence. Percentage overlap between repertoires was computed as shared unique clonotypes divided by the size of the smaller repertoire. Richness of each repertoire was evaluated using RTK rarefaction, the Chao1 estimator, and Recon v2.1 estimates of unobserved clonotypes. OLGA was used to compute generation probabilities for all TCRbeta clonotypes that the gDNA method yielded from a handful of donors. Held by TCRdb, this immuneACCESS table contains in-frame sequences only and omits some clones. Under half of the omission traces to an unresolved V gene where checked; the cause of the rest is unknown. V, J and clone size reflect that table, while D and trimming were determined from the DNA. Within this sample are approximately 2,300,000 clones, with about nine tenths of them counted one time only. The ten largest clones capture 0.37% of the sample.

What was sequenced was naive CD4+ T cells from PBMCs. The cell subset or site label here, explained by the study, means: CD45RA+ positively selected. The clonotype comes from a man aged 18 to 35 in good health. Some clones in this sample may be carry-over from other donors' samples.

The DNA is as follows: TGTGCCAGCAGTACAGGGGTGCCGAACACCGGGGAGCTGTTTTTT. The encoded protein is CASSTGVPNTGELFF. The chain is made from TRBV2 and TRBJ2-2; 7 bases in between match TRBD1. CDR3 length: 15 amino acids, cysteine to phenylalanine. The entry retains the CDR3 DNA only, 45 bases that are in frame from base 1. Looking up the germline V gene yields CDR1 SNHLY and CDR2 FYNNEI. After removal of 5 bases from V and 0 bases from J, the junction retains 3 bases not matched to a gene. This CDR3, with the reference TRBV2 and TRBJ2-2 proteins standing in past its ends, gives the full variable domain EPEVTQTPSHQVTQMGQEVILRCVPISNHLYFYWYRQILGQKVEFLVSFYNNEISEKSEIFDDQFSVERPDGSNFTLKIRSTKLEDSAMYFCASSTGVPNTGELFFGEGSRLTVL.